Shown below are 5 T cell receptor beta chains from a single sample sequenced in a study of T-cell reconstitution after alpha-beta-depleted transplantation in children. The TCRbeta library was prepared with unique molecular identifiers. From the PCR reads, TCRdb called clonotypes with MiXCR, one entry per CDR3 protein. This table holds 450,000 to 550,000 distinct CDR3 sequences, about an eighth found once. The sample was PBMCs, mostly from graft donor cells, taken 180 days after TCRalphabeta/CD19-depleted stem cell transplant. Receptor source: a female patient between 2 and 15 years old who had a stem cell transplant for aplastic anemia, so the T cells may come from the graft donor.

This sequence joins TRBV7-2 and TRBJ1-3, with 8 nucleotides matching TRBD1. Germline V lookup: CDR1 SGHTA, CDR2 FQGNSA. V shed 3 bases, J shed 0 bases, and the junction held 4 bases outside the gene matches. The CDR3 runs 16 residues. This CDR3 is CASSFGQGASGNTIYF. For the CDR3, the DNA is TGTGCCAGCAGCTTTGGTCAGGGGGCCTCTGGAAACACCATATATTTT.

There are a few counts of this clonotype. The rearrangement links TRBV29-1 to TRBJ2-7; D unresolved. The V end lost 6 bases, the J end lost 0 bases, and 9 bases lay between the germline ends. Germline V gives CDR1 SQVTM, CDR2 ANQGSEA. The CDR3 is 12 residues long. CDR3 region: CSVRTVSYEQYV. For the CDR3, the DNA is TGCAGCGTCCGGACGGTCTCCTACGAGCAGTACGTC.

The V gene is TRBV7-7, the J gene TRBJ2-5, with a weak D call TRBD2 (6 bases). The germline V gene encodes CDR1 SSHAT and CDR2 FNYEAQ (reference sequence). The CDR3 runs 16 residues. Trimming stripped 4 bases from V and 2 bases from J, with 17 bases between. Here the CDR3 DNA reads TGTGCCAGCAGCTCCGGTAGACTAGTTAAGCAAGAGACCCAGTACTTC. It yields the protein CASSSGRLVKQETQYF.

V gene TRBV20-1 combines with J gene TRBJ1-4; 8 bases are a match to TRBD1. The CDR3 runs to 14 residues. The V segment lost 0 bases and the J segment 8 bases; nucleotides outside the gene matches: 5. In germline, CDR1 is DFQATT, CDR2 SNEGSKA (reference sequence). The CDR3 region is CSARETGEYEKLFF. The CDR3 nucleotides are TGCAGTGCTAGAGAGACAGGGGAATACGAAAAACTGTTTTTT.

The rearrangement joins TRBV28 to TRBJ2-3, with TRBD2 identical over 11 bases. Germline-derived CDR1 and CDR2 are MDHEN and SYDVKM. CDR3 length: 15 amino acids. The V and J ends lost 8 bases and 5 bases, in that order; junction bases with no gene match: 9. This chain's CDR3 is CASLPLAGAIDTQYF. The CDR3 region has the DNA TGTGCCAGCCTTCCACTAGCGGGAGCGATAGATACGCAGTATTTT.